One and the same sample provided the 13 T cell receptor beta chains below, sequenced in a study of blood T cell repertoires in COVID-19. Profiled with immunoSEQ multiplex PCR; TCRdb holds only in-frame clones, not every one. In the table there are fewer than 50,000 clones, 80% to 85% of which are singletons. Sequencing was performed on peripheral blood. These receptors all stem from a man aged 60 to 69 with COVID-19, enrolled during active disease.

J is TRBJ2-1 and V is TRBV9; possible D gene TRBD1, 6 bases. Germline V CDR1 and CDR2: SGDLS, YYNGEE. The CDR3 is 16 residues long. The germline V and J ends were trimmed by 3 bases and 1 base, with 14 bases remaining between them. CDR3 in amino acids: CASSGDTGKSYNEQFF. The CDR3, as DNA: TGTGCCAGCAGCGGAGATACAGGGAAGTCCTACAATGAGCAGTTCTTC. Full variable domain (remainder filled in from reference TRBV9 and TRBJ2-1): DSGVTQTPKHLITATGQRVTLRCSPRSGDLSVYWYQQSLDQGLQFLIQYYNGEERAKGNILERFSAQQFPDLHSELNLSSLELGDSALYFCASSGDTGKSYNEQFFGPGTRLTVL.

This chain connects TRBV30 to TRBJ2-3, with 11 positions matching TRBD2. CDR3 length: 14 residues. Trimming cost V 6 bases and J 0 bases; bases outside gene matches: 2. The germline V gene has CDR1 GTSNPN and CDR2 SVGIG (reference sequence). CDR3 sequence (DNA): TGTGCCTGCCGGACTAGCGGGAGCACAGATACGCAGTATTTT. Protein product: CACRTSGSTDTQYF.

This clone has just one count. The chain joins TRBV27 to TRBJ2-7; the match to TRBD1 covers 9 bases. From germline, CDR1 is MNHEY and CDR2 SMNVEV (reference sequence). The CDR3 is 16 residues long. V lost 7 bases to trimming and J lost 1 base; unmatched junction nucleotides: 11. The CDR3: CASTEQGASRSYEQYF. The CDR3 bases are TGTGCCAGCACGGAACAGGGGGCCAGTAGGTCCTACGAGCAGTACTTC.

This rearrangement joins TRBV7-6 to TRBJ2-3; D is uncertain. This CDR3 contains 14 residues. The ends were cut back, 5 bases at V and 0 bases at J, with 9 bases in the middle. CDR1 and CDR2 from the germline V gene are SGHVS and FNYEAQ. In nucleotides, the CDR3 is TGTGCCAGCAGCGAGATACAGAGCACAGATACGCAGTATTTT. It yields the protein CASSEIQSTDTQYF.

V usage is TRBV5-6 and J usage is TRBJ2-7; 10 nucleotides match TRBD1. J was trimmed by 5 bases and V by 1 base; bases with no gene match: 3. Germline CDR1 is SGHDT and CDR2 is YYEEEE. The CDR3 consists of 14 residues. CDR3 sequence reads: CASSLTGQGNEQYF. DNA of the CDR3: TGTGCCAGCAGCTTGACGGGACAGGGGAACGAGCAGTACTTC.

This sequence joins TRBV24-1 and TRBJ2-5, with D possibly being TRBD2 (6 bases). V lost 2 bases and J 5 bases, leaving 17 bases between the germline ends. The CDR3 has 16 amino acids. The germline V gene has CDR1 KGHDR and CDR2 SFDVKD. In DNA, the CDR3 is TGTGCCACCAGTGATTCCCCTAGCGAGAGGAGGGAGACCCAGTACTTC. Amino acid sequence: CATSDSPSERRETQYF.

The chain recombines TRBV28 with TRBJ2-7; tentative D call: TRBD1 (6 bases). There are 13 residues in the CDR3. CDR1 MDHEN and CDR2 SYDVKM come from the germline V gene. Trimming took 6 bases from V and 4 from J, leaving 13 bases between them. The CDR3: CASRILQGYEQYF. The CDR3 DNA follows: TGTGCCAGCAGGATTCTACAGGGATACGAGCAGTACTTC.

This clone was counted a few times. The chain has TRBV5-1 and TRBJ2-7; D is perhaps TRBD2 (6 bases). The germline V gene has CDR1 SGHRS and CDR2 YFSETQ. Trimming took 2 bases from V and 0 from J, leaving 9 bases between them. The CDR3 is 14 residues long. CDR3 region: CASSFTAGSYEQYF. CDR3 nucleotides: TGCGCCAGCAGCTTTACAGCGGGCTCCTACGAGCAGTACTTC.

The chain has TRBV29-1 and TRBJ1-1; maybe TRBD1 (6 bases). Germline V gene lookup returns CDR1 SQVTM and CDR2 ANQGSEA. This CDR3 is 13 amino acids long. With 5 bases removed from V and 8 bases from J, the gap between germline ends came to 18 bases. The CDR3 DNA follows: TGCAGCGTTAGAGGGGGGGAGGGGCGAGAAGCTTTCTTT. It specifies CSVRGGEGREAFF.

The rearrangement links TRBV4-3 to TRBJ1-2; 10 nucleotides line up with TRBD1. Unmatched junction bases numbered 12, after V lost 6 bases and J lost 5 bases. Germline values: CDR1 LGHNA, CDR2 YSLEER. The CDR3 is made up of 16 amino acids. Here the CDR3 DNA reads TGCGCCAGCAGTGCAGGGACAGGGGACGCCATATATGGCTACACCTTC. It encodes CASSAGTGDAIYGYTF.

V gene TRBV7-2 combines with J gene TRBJ1-5; 8 positions match TRBD1. The CDR3 length is 15 residues. The trim removed 5 bases at V and 1 base at J, leaving 4 bases unmatched. Germline V gene sequence: CDR1 SGHTA, CDR2 FQGNSA. The CDR3 loop is CASSQQGGSNQPQHF. CDR3 coding DNA: TGTGCCAGCAGCCAACAGGGGGGAAGCAATCAGCCCCAGCATTTT.

The V gene is TRBV7-9, the J gene TRBJ1-1; D remains ambiguous. Per the germline V gene, CDR1 is SEHNR and CDR2 is FQNEAQ (reference sequence). The V and J ends lost 1 base and 8 bases respectively, with 8 bases between them. The CDR3 is 12 amino acids. CDR3 loop: CASSLGAGEAFF. The CDR3 DNA follows: TGTGCCAGCAGCTTAGGGGCAGGCGAAGCTTTCTTT.

V is TRBV19 and J is TRBJ2-6, with unresolved D. Germline CDR1 and CDR2: LNHDA and SQIVND (reference sequence). The CDR3 contains 15 residues. The V and J ends lost 6 bases and 1 base respectively, with 10 bases between them. The CDR3 DNA follows: TGTGCCAGTAGCGCGCAAAAGTCTGGGGCCAACGTCCTGACTTTC. As protein: CASSAQKSGANVLTF. The variable domain in full, completed from reference TRBV19 and TRBJ2-6, reads DGGITQSPKYLFRKEGQNVTLSCEQNLNHDAMYWYRQDPGQGLRLIYYSQIVNDFQKGDIAEGYSVSREKKESFPLTVTSAQKNPTAFYLCASSAQKSGANVLTFGAGSRLTVL.